Below are 2 T cell receptor beta chains sequenced from a single sample in a study of graft-versus-host responses after intestinal transplantation. Their recognized antigens are unknown. Generated by immunoSEQ multiplex PCR, the TCRdb table keeps only in-frame clones and is missing some. The table has 45,000 to 65,000 clones, 94% seen once. Sample: unstimulated CD4+ T cells sorted from spleen or lymph node cells, taken before transplant. These receptors originate from a human donor who was the organ donor for an intestinal transplant.

This chain uses TRBV4-1 with TRBJ2-2; 8 nucleotides line up with TRBD2. V shed 4 bases and J 3 bases; nucleotides not matched to a gene: 7. Per the germline V gene, CDR1 is MGHRA and CDR2 is YSYEKL. The CDR3 loop spans 16 amino acids. The CDR3, as DNA: TGCGCCAGCAGCCCACAGCGGGGGTCCGACACCGGGGAGCTGTTTTTT. It codes for CASSPQRGSDTGELFF.

On this clone itself: The sample carries other DNA sequences with the same CDR3. The chain links TRBV7-2 to TRBJ1-2; D ambiguous. Trimming pared 1 base from V and 2 bases from J, leaving 11 bases between. CDR3 length equals 15 residues. Germline V lookup: CDR1 SGHTA, CDR2 FQGNSA. The CDR3 DNA reads TGTGCCAGCAGCTTAGGGTCGACGGGCAACTATGGCTACACCTTC. Translation gives CASSLGSTGNYGYTF.